This T cell receptor (beta chain) came from a study of cytomegalovirus exposure and HLA in healthy donors (dated by TCRdb to 2017 to 2019). For the study in its entirety: In an earlier analysis of under 750 of the donors, 276 Gb of sequence data and approximately 100 million unique TCR beta sequences from about 179 million T cells were reported. Approximately 300 gigabases of sequencing data and 91 million or so unique TCR sequences made up an early release that covered roughly 670 HLA-typed donors. Of the 350 to 450 genotyped donors, 80% to 90% were placed in the genetic ancestry cluster associated with self-reported Caucasian donors. The study aimed to test whether cataloging public T cell receptors could reveal signatures of past pathogen exposure. The study used immunosequencing to profile the T cell repertoires of some 600 subjects and linked those repertoires to cytomegalovirus serostatus. In addition to the first cohort of about 650 subjects, a separate validation cohort of over 90 different subjects was used. High-throughput TCR immunosequencing, statistical association of individual TCRs with disease status, and machine learning were combined to predict cytomegalovirus infection status. To study patterns of TCR occurrence, a later analysis re-analyzed previously published TCR beta repertoires from 650 to 750 donors and added high-resolution HLA genotyping. Rather than drawing on any new phenotypic data, the later analysis identified candidate immune exposures from TCR beta sequences and the way those sequences occurred across donors. In an earlier analysis of 587 of the donors, high-throughput TCR beta sequencing was used to judge whether each TCR beta V gene segment behaved as functional or pseudogenic. Donor age, sex, ethnicity and CMV serostatus were compiled together with the repertoire data. A later genetic analysis used genome-wide SNP genotypes for about 55% of the 666 donors, treating that subset as a discovery cohort. All discovery cohort repertoires had been generated using a single sequencing platform. HLA typing covered class I and class II loci at four-digit resolution. Typing coverage varied by locus: 629-630 donors for A, B, C, DRB1 and DQB1; some 520 for DQA1; more than 600 for DPA1; approximately 490 for DPB1. About five DR-DQ haplotypes were treated as single units for association and clustering because of strong linkage in the cohort. On average, around 200,000 unique TCR beta nucleotide sequences were sequenced per donor among a few hundred genotyped donors of the cohort, with roughly 18% of those sequences being non-productive.

Points the paper makes about the study in general: Sequencing depth was assumed to be roughly uniform across donors in the presence/absence analyses, though that assumption may not hold. A later analysis reported that several top co-occurrence clusters appeared linked to parvovirus B19, influenza, CMV and Epstein-Barr virus. According to a later analysis, most CMV-associated TCR beta chains appeared to be HLA-restricted, and the HLA associations seemed to be driven largely by CMV exposure. Because some donors lacked HLA typing at each locus, the association tests relied only on the typed subset. Correlated functional status among segregating V segments might reflect linkage disequilibrium, but an unknown experimental factor could not be ruled out. The earlier analysis of about 600 of the donors excluded 15 to 20 rarely observed V segments, including chromosome 9 orphons, because counts were too low. The cohort was sequenced for TCR beta chains only, and without alpha or paired-chain data the features that could be detected were limited. A total of roughly 160 TCR beta chains were listed by the study as associated with cytomegalovirus. In a later analysis, TCR association rates were found to vary across HLA loci, with the most associated TCRs seen for DRB1 alleles and the fewest for HLA-C alleles. The 87-base-pair reads could not distinguish some IMGT-functional V segments, including TRBV6-2 and TRBV6-3, so those segments were excluded. In a later analysis, 15,000 to 20,000 TCR beta sequences were associated with specific HLA alleles at a false discovery rate of 0.05. In an earlier analysis of 500 to 650 of the donors, most TCR beta V segments appeared in productive rearrangements about 87% or about 30% of the time, broadly matching IMGT annotations. In both the original and validation cohorts, the classifier was reported to diagnose cytomegalovirus status with high specificity and sensitivity. A few of the identified cytomegalovirus-associated TCR beta chains were confirmed in vitro to be specific for cytomegalovirus antigens. Assigning TCR associations to individual alleles was difficult when HLA alleles, especially DR and DQ, strongly co-occurred. CMV serostatus was the only immune exposure information available for the cohort. While some public TCRs were present in many individuals, most TCR sequences turned up only very rarely across donors. Compared with equally common non-associated chains, HLA-associated TCR beta chains in a later analysis were more clonally expanded and had lower generation probabilities. A group of highly shared sequence variants was considered likely to be a technical artifact of the sequencing pipeline. A further reported finding was that TCR beta sequences accurately predicted the HLA-A and HLA-B alleles for most subjects in the first cohort. It was suggested by the authors that the approach could potentially be generalized to other disease states and immunological phenotypes. In a later genetic analysis, fewer N-insertions in productive TCRs were reported among donors in an Asian-associated ancestry cluster than the roughly 700-donor mean. In a later genetic analysis, a missense DCLRE1C variant was associated with V-gene and J-gene trimming of TCR beta chains, and the association was replicated in an independent cohort.

CDR1 and CDR2 are drawn from the germline V gene (reference sequence): LNHDA, SQIVND. V drops 7 bases and J drops 5 bases, leaving 11 bases in between. From the cysteine up to the phenylalanine, the CDR3 has a length of 13 residues. Here the CDR3 DNA is all that survives: 39 bases in frame from base 1. Regarding this clone: It lacks a known antigen. It has no much larger one-base neighbor in the sample; base qualities were not kept.

Library preparation was by the immunoSEQ multiplex PCR assay. A mixture of 60 forward primers for TCR Vbeta segments and 13 reverse primers for TCR Jbeta segments was used in the multiplex PCR. Amplification of the CDR3 region of rearranged TCR beta genes was performed with a multiplex PCR assay on genomic DNA. The Illumina HiSeq System was used to sequence the amplified TCR beta libraries as 87-base-pair reads. As for the authors' bioinformatics: Across the 640 or so repertoires, a later analysis counted some 80 million unique TCR beta chains, roughly 11 million of which were shared by at least two donors. To remove PCR and sequencing errors, raw reads were error-corrected and collapsed into unique sequences using a nearest-neighbor algorithm that merged closely related sequences. To assign V, D and J gene segments, CDR3 sequences were aligned to IMGT reference sequences. For a sequence to be retained, a match of at least six nucleotides was required to both a V gene segment and a J gene segment. Rearrangements were called productive when the CDR3 lacked stop codons and stayed in frame with V and J; all others were non-productive. Following IMGT convention, CDR3 was defined as the stretch from the second conserved V-encoded cysteine up to the conserved J-encoded phenylalanine. Sequences without an unambiguous match to a single V gene segment were excluded from the earlier analysis of a few hundred of the donors. In an earlier analysis of a few hundred of the donors, a V segment was called functional when productive rearrangements were above 56.7%, and segregating when the standard deviation between donors exceeded 5%. To diagnose cytomegalovirus status from the catalog of TCR beta chain sequences, a statistical classification framework was built. In a later analysis, TCR nucleotide sequences were compared against IMGT/GENE-DB human TR gene sequences so that V and J genes could be assigned. In a later analysis, CDR3 sequences and most-parsimonious VDJ recombination scenarios were assigned using the TCRdist pipeline. In a later analysis, each TCR beta chain was defined by its CDR3 amino acid sequence together with its V-gene family, and reads without a unique V-gene family were excluded. In a later analysis, 450 to 600 highly shared, low-generation-probability nucleotide sequences were removed to address suspected cross-contamination and a sequencing artifact. A later analysis calculated a clonal expansion index for each public chain from normalized within-repertoire ranks of inferred template counts. In a later analysis, generation probabilities were computed using a VDJ recombination model fitted to out-of-frame rearrangements, and the results were checked against IGoR. In a later analysis, TCR-TCR, TCR-HLA and TCR-CMV co-occurrence was scored with hypergeometric tests, and a repertoire-size bias correction was applied to TCR pairs. To estimate false discovery rates, a later analysis permuted the HLA or CMV assignments 20 times. In a later analysis, co-occurring TCRs were grouped using DBSCAN, and TCRdist sequence similarity was added for clustering within HLA-allele-positive subsets. Repertoires with fewer than 30,000 or more than 120,000 public chains were left out of co-occurrence clustering, as were roughly five repertoires with anomalous nucleotide sharing. Not all clones reach the TCRdb copy of this immuneACCESS table, which keeps in-frame sequences only. Checked studies attribute under half of the gap to unresolved V genes and leave the rest unexplained. V and J calls and clone size are copied from that table; D and trimming were computed from the DNA. In all, the sample holds roughly 150,000 clones, and roughly 79% of those were seen once. Jointly, the top ten make up approximately 6.8% of the sample.

The cohort was made up of 666 healthy bone marrow donors. Cohort members were all nominally healthy when sampled, although unrecorded immune exposures were likely present. The donor was CMV seropositive and was included in the group of 250 to 350 seropositive cohort members. Each donor provided a peripheral blood sample, and peripheral blood mononuclear cells were used for TCR beta sequencing. Genomic DNA extraction from the blood cell samples was performed with the Qiagen DNeasy Blood Extraction Kit. The rearranged segments are TRBV19 and TRBJ2-2; the D gene is perhaps TRBD1, from 6 matching bases. This TCR came from a woman aged 40 to 50 in good health and CMV-seropositive. Sequencing was done on a sample of PBMCs. The DNA sequence is given as TGTGCCAGTAAACAGGGTTATACCGGGGAGCTGTTTTTT. This gives the protein CASKQGYTGELFF.